What follows are 6 T cell receptor beta chains derived from one specimen sequenced in a study of metastatic and nonmetastatic thyroid tumors. Treatment of any kind had been given to no patient before thyroid surgery. TCRdb re-called clones via MiXCR from the PCR reads. The sample lists approximately 74,000 clones; over 12% were seen once. The specimen sequenced was blood. The receptor set was obtained from a male donor with papillary thyroid cancer or a benign thyroid nodule (not recorded which). Some clones in this sample may be carry-over from other donors' samples.

This clone was counted only a few times. The chain links TRBV27 to TRBJ2-1, with D perhaps matching TRBD2 (5 bases). Trimming stripped 7 bases from V and 0 bases from J, with 16 bases between. The germline V gene encodes CDR1 MNHEY and CDR2 SMNVEV (reference sequence). The CDR3 spans 16 residues. Written as DNA, the CDR3 is TGTGCCAGCATCCTCCTAGCAACCAGCTCCTACAATGAGCAGTTCTTC. Protein sequence: CASILLATSSYNEQFF.

This clone was detected ten times or more. CDR3 in DNA: TGCAGTGCTAGAGATCGACCCCGGGAGACCCAGTACTTC. Protein: CSARDRPRETQYF. This chain connects TRBV20-1 to TRBJ2-5; D not certain. Germline assignment: CDR1 DFQATT and CDR2 SNEGSKA (reference sequence). The V end lost 0 bases, the J end lost 5 bases, and 10 bases lay between the germline ends. The CDR3 has 13 residues.

The sample holds many counts of this clone. The chain recombines TRBV12-3 or TRBV12-4 with TRBJ2-1, with D tentatively TRBD1 (5 bases). CDR3 size: 12 residues. Trimming stripped 2 bases from V and 6 bases from J, with 5 bases between. CDR3 in DNA: TGTGCCAGCAGTTTACAGGGCAATGAGCAGTTCTTC. It translates to CASSLQGNEQFF.

V gene TRBV7-3 combines with J gene TRBJ2-7, with D maybe TRBD2 (5 bases). The CDR3 contains 15 residues. Germline assignment: CDR1 SGHTA and CDR2 FQGTGA. The CDR3 here is CASSSLEGRRYEHYV. The CDR3 nucleotides read TGCGCCAGCAGCTCCCTTGAGGGTCGGAGGTACGAGCATTACGTC.

This clone was recorded at least ten times. The chain carries TRBV11-2 and TRBJ2-7; no firm D call. Per germline, CDR1 SGHAT and CDR2 FQNNGV. This CDR3 contains 13 residues. Trimming left V 4 bases short and J 3 bases short, with 10 bases between. This chain's CDR3 is CASSYDSIYEQYV. The CDR3 DNA follows: TGTGCCAGCAGCTATGATAGTATCTACGAGCAGTACGTC.

The rearrangement links TRBV20-1 to TRBJ1-1; D ambiguous. This CDR3 has 17 residues. CDR1 and CDR2 (germline): DFQATT, SNEGSKA (reference sequence). V was cut by 0 bases and J by 0 bases, with 17 bases left in between. CDR3 loop: CSARDRLKSGVNTEAFF. CDR3 DNA sequence: TGCAGTGCTAGAGATAGACTCAAAAGTGGGGTGAACACTGAAGCTTTCTTT.